This T cell receptor beta chain was documented in a study of neoadjuvant anti-PD-1 for oral cavity cancer. Looking at the study overall: Nivolumab at 3 mg/kg was mostly given biweekly, three to four doses, pre-surgery. Patients without progression got a fourth dose around day 43. Study-wide results and limits: Higher pretreatment blood Treg/Th17 ratios correlated with higher pretreatment blood and lower post-treatment tumor TCRbeta clonality. With a few patients per group, TCR findings need larger cohorts.

CDR3 size: 14 residues. CDR1 is SNHLY and CDR2 is FYNNEI in the germline V gene. The V end lost 7 bases, the J end lost 1 base, and 13 bases lay between the germline ends. About this clone itself: Its antigen is not identified.

TCRdb's copy holds only in-frame clones and misses some; the assay was immunoSEQ multiplex PCR. Of some 15,000 clones detected, 75% appear once; the ten largest clones hold roughly 2%. The time point: after neoadjuvant nivolumab, at surgical resection. The gene calls are TRBV2 and TRBJ2-5; D possibly corresponds to TRBD2 (5 bases). The sample in question was PBMCs, obtained after nivolumab (anti-PD-1) treatment. The receptor was derived from a person aged 35 to 85 with oral cavity squamous cell carcinoma. DNA of the CDR3: TGTGCCAGCATCAAGAGGCTAGCCCAAGAGACCCAGTACTTC. Its protein is CASIKRLAQETQYF.